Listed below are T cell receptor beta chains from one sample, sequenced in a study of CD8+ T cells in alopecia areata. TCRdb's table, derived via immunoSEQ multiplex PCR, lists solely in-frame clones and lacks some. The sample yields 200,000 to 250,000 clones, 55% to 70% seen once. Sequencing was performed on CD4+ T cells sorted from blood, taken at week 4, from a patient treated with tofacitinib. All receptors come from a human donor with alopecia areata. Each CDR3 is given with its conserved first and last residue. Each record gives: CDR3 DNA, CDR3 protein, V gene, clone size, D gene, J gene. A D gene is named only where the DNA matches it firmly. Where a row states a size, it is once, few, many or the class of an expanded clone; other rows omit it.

CDR3nt: TGCGCCAGCAGCTTGAGTGGGGGGTCCAACACCGGGGAGCTGTTTTTT
CDR3aa: CASSLSGGSNTGELFF
v_gene: TRBV5-1
abundance: few
d_gene: NA
j_gene: TRBJ2-2

CDR3nt: TGTGCCAGCAAGGGGGCAGGCCGGGGAGAGACCCAGTACTTC
CDR3aa: CASKGAGRGETQYF
v_gene: TRBV27
abundance: few
d_gene: TRBD1
j_gene: TRBJ2-5

CDR3nt: TGTGCCAGCAGAATGAAAGAGACCCAGTACTTC
CDR3aa: CASRMKETQYF
v_gene: TRBV2
abundance: NA
d_gene: NA
j_gene: TRBJ2-5

CDR3nt: TGTGCCTGGAGTATATTCTCGACAGGGAATAATTCACCCCTCCACTTT
CDR3aa: CAWSIFSTGNNSPLHF
v_gene: TRBV30
abundance: NA
d_gene: TRBD1
j_gene: TRBJ1-6

CDR3nt: TGCGCCAGCAGCTCACATAGCGGGGGCCAAGAGACCCAGTACTTC
CDR3aa: CASSSHSGGQETQYF
v_gene: TRBV5-1
abundance: NA
d_gene: TRBD2
j_gene: TRBJ2-5

CDR3nt: TGTGCCAGCAGTGAACAAGGGATTGAAGCTTTCTTT
CDR3aa: CASSEQGIEAFF
v_gene: TRBV2
abundance: NA
d_gene: NA
j_gene: TRBJ1-1

CDR3nt: TGCGCCAGCAGTCAGTCCACTTACTACGAGCAGTACTTC
CDR3aa: CASSQSTYYEQYF
v_gene: TRBV23-1
abundance: NA
d_gene: NA
j_gene: TRBJ2-7

CDR3nt: TGTGCCAGCAGTCCACCCCTAACAGGCATCTCTGGGGCCAACGTCCTGACTTTC
CDR3aa: CASSPPLTGISGANVLTF
v_gene: TRBV11-1
abundance: few
d_gene: NA
j_gene: TRBJ2-6

CDR3nt: TGCGCCAGCAACTTGGGCAATCAGCCCCAGCATTTT
CDR3aa: CASNLGNQPQHF
v_gene: TRBV23-1
abundance: NA
d_gene: NA
j_gene: TRBJ1-5

CDR3nt: TGTGCCAGCAGCGTAGGAAGCCTAGCGGGCTACAATGAGCAGTTCTTC
CDR3aa: CASSVGSLAGYNEQFF
v_gene: TRBV9
abundance: few
d_gene: TRBD2
j_gene: TRBJ2-1

CDR3nt: TGTGCCAGCAGCTTGATGTTCACAGATACGCAGTATTTT
CDR3aa: CASSLMFTDTQYF
v_gene: TRBV5-4
abundance: NA
d_gene: NA
j_gene: TRBJ2-3

CDR3nt: TGTGCCAGCAGCGGTAGGGATACAACACCCCTCCACTTT
CDR3aa: CASSGRDTTPLHF
v_gene: TRBV7-9
abundance: NA
d_gene: NA
j_gene: TRBJ1-6

CDR3nt: TGCGCCAGCAGCTTTACAGGGGGCAATGACTATGGCTACACCTTC
CDR3aa: CASSFTGGNDYGYTF
v_gene: TRBV5-1
abundance: NA
d_gene: TRBD1
j_gene: TRBJ1-2

CDR3nt: TGTGCCAGTAGTGGAGGGGGCGTCGTGAATAGCAATCAGCCCCAGCATTTT
CDR3aa: CASSGGGVVNSNQPQHF
v_gene: TRBV19
abundance: NA
d_gene: TRBD1
j_gene: TRBJ1-5

CDR3nt: TGCAGCGTCTCCTCGGGACCGGACATTCAGTACTTC
CDR3aa: CSVSSGPDIQYF
v_gene: TRBV29-1
abundance: NA
d_gene: NA
j_gene: TRBJ2-4

CDR3nt: TGTGCCAGCAGTCTACAGGGGTGGTCACCCCTCCACTTT
CDR3aa: CASSLQGWSPLHF
v_gene: TRBV6-5
abundance: NA
d_gene: TRBD1
j_gene: TRBJ1-6

CDR3nt: TGTGCCAGCTCACCAAACAGGGGAAACATTCAGTACTTC
CDR3aa: CASSPNRGNIQYF
v_gene: TRBV18
abundance: NA
d_gene: TRBD1
j_gene: TRBJ2-4

CDR3nt: TGTGCCAGCAGTGGACTAGCGGGGGTTGAGCAGTTCTTC
CDR3aa: CASSGLAGVEQFF
v_gene: TRBV2
abundance: NA
d_gene: TRBD2
j_gene: TRBJ2-1

CDR3nt: TGTGCCTGGAGGCAAAAGGGGCGAGGTTCACCCCTCCACTTT
CDR3aa: CAWRQKGRGSPLHF
v_gene: TRBV30
abundance: NA
d_gene: NA
j_gene: TRBJ1-6

CDR3nt: TGTGCCAGCAGGGATAGGGGGCATGAGCAGTACTTC
CDR3aa: CASRDRGHEQYF
v_gene: TRBV2
abundance: NA
d_gene: TRBD1
j_gene: TRBJ2-7

CDR3nt: TGCACCAGCAGCCAATCCTCTCGAGCAGAAGGGGAAAAACTGTTTTTT
CDR3aa: CTSSQSSRAEGEKLFF
v_gene: TRBV1
abundance: once
d_gene: NA
j_gene: TRBJ1-4

CDR3nt: TGTGCCAGCAGCCAAGAGGGGCCCCGTCGCGGTGTCAATCAGCCCCAGCATTTT
CDR3aa: CASSQEGPRRGVNQPQHF
v_gene: TRBV4-2
abundance: once
d_gene: NA
j_gene: TRBJ1-5

CDR3nt: TGTGCCAGCAGTGTCTCCGGACAGGGAAATTCACCCCTCCACTTT
CDR3aa: CASSVSGQGNSPLHF
v_gene: TRBV25-1
abundance: NA
d_gene: TRBD1
j_gene: TRBJ1-6

CDR3nt: TGTGCCAGCAGCTTAGCCGGGGCAGATACGCAGTATTTT
CDR3aa: CASSLAGADTQYF
v_gene: TRBV11-2
abundance: NA
d_gene: NA
j_gene: TRBJ2-3

CDR3nt: TGTGCCAGCAGCTTAGGAGCGGCCATTGCCTACGAGCAGTACTTC
CDR3aa: CASSLGAAIAYEQYF
v_gene: TRBV7-2
abundance: NA
d_gene: NA
j_gene: TRBJ2-7

CDR3nt: TGTGCCAGCAGCTTACAGGACCTTAACTATGGCTACACCTTC
CDR3aa: CASSLQDLNYGYTF
v_gene: TRBV7-9
abundance: NA
d_gene: NA
j_gene: TRBJ1-2

CDR3nt: TGTGCCAGCAGCCCCCGACAGGGGCCCTACGAGCAGTACTTC
CDR3aa: CASSPRQGPYEQYF
v_gene: TRBV7-2
abundance: NA
d_gene: TRBD1
j_gene: TRBJ2-7

CDR3nt: TGCGCCAGCAGCCCGGAAGGCCGAGCCGGGGAGCTGTTTTTT
CDR3aa: CASSPEGRAGELFF
v_gene: TRBV4-3
abundance: NA
d_gene: NA
j_gene: TRBJ2-2

CDR3nt: TGTGCCAGCAGTGCCGGGACACTTTATCAGCCCCAGCATTTT
CDR3aa: CASSAGTLYQPQHF
v_gene: TRBV2
abundance: few
d_gene: NA
j_gene: TRBJ1-5

CDR3nt: TGTGCCAGCAGTCCCAACAGGGCTACCCCCTATGGCTACACCTTC
CDR3aa: CASSPNRATPYGYTF
v_gene: TRBV27
abundance: NA
d_gene: NA
j_gene: TRBJ1-2

CDR3nt: TGTGCCTGGAGAGCGGACATCGGGCTCGGGTCGGTTCAGTACTTC
CDR3aa: CAWRADIGLGSVQYF
v_gene: TRBV30
abundance: few
d_gene: NA
j_gene: TRBJ2-4

CDR3nt: TGTGCCAGCAGCCTGGACAGGACAACTAACTATGGCTACACCTTC
CDR3aa: CASSLDRTTNYGYTF
v_gene: TRBV11-3
abundance: NA
d_gene: TRBD1
j_gene: TRBJ1-2

CDR3nt: TGTGCCAGCAGCTTCGGGGGAGGGAGGACTGAAGCTTTCTTT
CDR3aa: CASSFGGGRTEAFF
v_gene: TRBV7-9
abundance: NA
d_gene: NA
j_gene: TRBJ1-1

CDR3nt: TGTGCCAGCAGCGCCTCCCTCCGGGACACCGACAATGAGCAGTTCTTC
CDR3aa: CASSASLRDTDNEQFF
v_gene: TRBV9
abundance: NA
d_gene: NA
j_gene: TRBJ2-1

CDR3nt: TGTGCCTGCACTCTAGGGGGGAATGGCTACACCTTC
CDR3aa: CACTLGGNGYTF
v_gene: TRBV30
abundance: NA
d_gene: NA
j_gene: TRBJ1-2

CDR3nt: TGTGCCAGCAGCTTAAGCGCGAGGGGGGCGTACGAGCAGTACTTC
CDR3aa: CASSLSARGAYEQYF
v_gene: TRBV11-2
abundance: few
d_gene: NA
j_gene: TRBJ2-7

CDR3nt: TGCGGAGCCTTGGGACAGGGGTCTGAAAAACTGTTTTTT
CDR3aa: CGALGQGSEKLFF
v_gene: TRBV29-1
abundance: few
d_gene: TRBD1
j_gene: TRBJ1-4

CDR3nt: TGCAGCGTTGCAGTTATCGGGGGCACCGGGGAGCTGTTTTTT
CDR3aa: CSVAVIGGTGELFF
v_gene: TRBV29-1
abundance: NA
d_gene: NA
j_gene: TRBJ2-2

CDR3nt: TGTGCCAGCTCACCACTGGCGGAGACCCAGTACTTC
CDR3aa: CASSPLAETQYF
v_gene: TRBV18
abundance: NA
d_gene: NA
j_gene: TRBJ2-5

CDR3nt: TGTGCCAGCAGTGAAGGAGGAGGGCAACCTGGGGCCAACGTCCTGACTTTC
CDR3aa: CASSEGGGQPGANVLTF
v_gene: TRBV2
abundance: NA
d_gene: NA
j_gene: TRBJ2-6

CDR3nt: TGCAGTGCTAGAGAAAACTACGAGCAGTACTTC
CDR3aa: CSARENYEQYF
v_gene: TRBV20-1
abundance: once
d_gene: NA
j_gene: TRBJ2-7

CDR3nt: TGTGCCAGCAGTTACGCGGAAGACTCTAACTATGGCTACACCTTC
CDR3aa: CASSYAEDSNYGYTF
v_gene: TRBV6-5
abundance: NA
d_gene: NA
j_gene: TRBJ1-2

CDR3nt: TGTGCCTGGAAAGGCGGTGGCAATCAGCCCCAGCATTTT
CDR3aa: CAWKGGGNQPQHF
v_gene: TRBV30
abundance: few
d_gene: NA
j_gene: TRBJ1-5

CDR3nt: TGTGCCAGCTCACAGACGGGGAACACTGAAGCTTTCTTT
CDR3aa: CASSQTGNTEAFF
v_gene: TRBV18
abundance: once
d_gene: NA
j_gene: TRBJ1-1

CDR3nt: TGCGCCAGCAGCCAAGTCGGAGCTAACTATGGCTACACCTTC
CDR3aa: CASSQVGANYGYTF
v_gene: TRBV4-1
abundance: NA
d_gene: NA
j_gene: TRBJ1-2

CDR3nt: TGTGCCAGCAGCTTAGTGCGGGGGCCCGCCGATACGCAGTATTTT
CDR3aa: CASSLVRGPADTQYF
v_gene: TRBV7-9
abundance: NA
d_gene: NA
j_gene: TRBJ2-3

CDR3nt: TGTGCCAGCAGTCTGGGACTAGCGGGGGAAACCGTAGCCAAAAACATTCAGTACTTC
CDR3aa: CASSLGLAGETVAKNIQYF
v_gene: TRBV2
abundance: NA
d_gene: TRBD2
j_gene: TRBJ2-4

CDR3nt: TGTGCCTGGTCAATAAGTAACGGGGAGACCCAGTACTTC
CDR3aa: CAWSISNGETQYF
v_gene: TRBV30
abundance: once
d_gene: NA
j_gene: TRBJ2-5

CDR3nt: TGTGCCAGCAGCCAACAGGACAGGACGAACACTGAAGCTTTCTTT
CDR3aa: CASSQQDRTNTEAFF
v_gene: TRBV4-2
abundance: NA
d_gene: TRBD1
j_gene: TRBJ1-1

CDR3nt: TGCGCCAGCAGTCAATCGAGAGGGGGCAAATTCGGCGAGCAGTACTTC
CDR3aa: CASSQSRGGKFGEQYF
v_gene: TRBV23-1
abundance: NA
d_gene: TRBD1
j_gene: TRBJ2-7

CDR3nt: TGCAGCGTACAGGGGGGGCCCACAGATACGCAGTATTTT
CDR3aa: CSVQGGPTDTQYF
v_gene: TRBV29-1
abundance: few
d_gene: NA
j_gene: TRBJ2-3

CDR3nt: TGTGCCACCGTCCCCAGCGGGGGTTGGACCGGGGAGCTGTTTTTT
CDR3aa: CATVPSGGWTGELFF
v_gene: TRBV6-5
abundance: NA
d_gene: TRBD2
j_gene: TRBJ2-2

CDR3nt: TGTGCCTGGTACAGGGGGCAGGGAACTGAAGCTTTCTTT
CDR3aa: CAWYRGQGTEAFF
v_gene: TRBV30
abundance: NA
d_gene: TRBD1
j_gene: TRBJ1-1

CDR3nt: TGTGCCAGCAGTTCAAACAGGGCTGGCTACACCTTC
CDR3aa: CASSSNRAGYTF
v_gene: TRBV6-5
abundance: NA
d_gene: NA
j_gene: TRBJ1-2

CDR3nt: TGTGCCACTGGGACAGGGGCTAACTATGGCTACACCTTC
CDR3aa: CATGTGANYGYTF
v_gene: TRBV19
abundance: few
d_gene: TRBD1
j_gene: TRBJ1-2

CDR3nt: TGCGCCAGCAGCCAACCACAGGGTAGTGGCTACACCTTC
CDR3aa: CASSQPQGSGYTF
v_gene: TRBV4-1
abundance: NA
d_gene: NA
j_gene: TRBJ1-2

CDR3nt: TGTGCCTGGGGACTTCGGGACAGACCTAATGGCTACACCTTC
CDR3aa: CAWGLRDRPNGYTF
v_gene: TRBV30
abundance: once
d_gene: TRBD1
j_gene: TRBJ1-2

CDR3nt: TGTGCCAGCGGAGGGGGGCCTGACTACGAGCAGTACTTC
CDR3aa: CASGGGPDYEQYF
v_gene: TRBV4-2
abundance: once
d_gene: NA
j_gene: TRBJ2-7

CDR3nt: TGTGCCAGCAGCCGACACGGCAATCAGCCCCAGCATTTT
CDR3aa: CASSRHGNQPQHF
v_gene: TRBV5-6
abundance: few
d_gene: NA
j_gene: TRBJ1-5

CDR3nt: TGTGCCAGCAGAGCCGGAGGTGGCTACACCTTC
CDR3aa: CASRAGGGYTF
v_gene: TRBV2
abundance: NA
d_gene: NA
j_gene: TRBJ1-2